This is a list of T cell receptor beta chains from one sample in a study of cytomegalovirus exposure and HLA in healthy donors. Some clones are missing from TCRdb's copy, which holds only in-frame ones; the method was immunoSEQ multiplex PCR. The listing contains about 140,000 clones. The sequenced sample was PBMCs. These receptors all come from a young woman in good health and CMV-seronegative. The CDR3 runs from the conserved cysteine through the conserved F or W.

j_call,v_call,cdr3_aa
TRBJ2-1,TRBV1,CTAETGLAGALYNEQFF
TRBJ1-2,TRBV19,CASSIQDRGLLVGYTF
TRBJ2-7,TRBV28,CASRSGTGGYEQYF
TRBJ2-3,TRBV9,CASSPGQGVSDTQYF
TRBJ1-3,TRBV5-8,CASSQVLGLSSGNTIYF
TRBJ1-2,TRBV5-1,CASSLDYPPMNYGYTF
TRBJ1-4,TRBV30,CAWSLDSTNEKLFF
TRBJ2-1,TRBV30,CAWRRSYNEQFF
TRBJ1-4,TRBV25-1,CASSEFRGTGGREKLFF
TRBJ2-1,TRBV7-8,CASSVKAGVDEQFF
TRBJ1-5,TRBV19,CASSIQSHQPQHF
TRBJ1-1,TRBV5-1,CASSSTGQGTEAFF
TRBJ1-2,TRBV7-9,CASSLVGVNYGYTF
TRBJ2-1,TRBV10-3,CAISESGQGASGRVGGEQFF
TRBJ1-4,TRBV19,CASSIQGYEKLFF
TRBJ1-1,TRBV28,CASRGGQGGLDTEAFF
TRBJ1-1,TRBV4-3,CASSQVLSNTEAFF
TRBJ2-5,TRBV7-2,CASSPGLAGGGVKTQYF
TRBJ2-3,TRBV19,CASSGSLAGGHPSTDTQYF
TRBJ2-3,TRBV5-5,CASSLLPGLAGGPSGDTQYF
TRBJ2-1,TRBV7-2,CASSYSGPSSYNEQFF
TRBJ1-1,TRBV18,CASSPTVNTEAFF
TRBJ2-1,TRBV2,CASSGGRARNEQFF
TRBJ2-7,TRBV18,CASSGGQEGEQYF
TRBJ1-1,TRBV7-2,CASSRGSGPMNTEAFF
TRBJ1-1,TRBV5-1,CASSLSRGNTEAFF
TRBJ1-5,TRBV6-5,CASSWGRDQPQHF
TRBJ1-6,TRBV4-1,CASSQADRGPANSPLHF